The present T cell receptor beta chain was sequenced within a study of PD-L1 blockade in urothelial cancer. The wider study: About 85% of the 29 patients were males with bladder-origin urothelial cancer.

In germline, CDR1 is MGHDK, CDR2 SYGVNS. CDR3 length: 15 residues. The ends were cut back, 1 base at V and 5 bases at J, with 11 bases in the middle. Here immunoSEQ multiplex PCR was the method, and the copy in TCRdb shows in-frame clones only, minus some. The data hold 55,000 or so clones, with about 87% observed a single time. The V and J genes are TRBV25-1 and TRBJ1-4; TRBD1 might be the D (5 bases). The TCR originated in a man in his forties or fifties with urothelial cancer. The source material was PBMCs, sampled around atezolizumab (anti-PD-L1) treatment. DNA of the CDR3: TGTGCCAGCAGTGAATCGAAGGGGTCAAATGAAAAACTGTTTTTT. Protein sequence: CASSESKGSNEKLFF. The entire variable domain, with the rest obtained from reference TRBV25-1 and TRBJ1-4, is as follows: EADIYQTPRYLVIGTGKKITLECSQTMGHDKMYWYQQDPGMELHLIHYSYGVNSTEKGDLSSESTVSRIRTEHFPLTLESARPSHTSQYLCASSESKGSNEKLFFGSGTQLSVL.